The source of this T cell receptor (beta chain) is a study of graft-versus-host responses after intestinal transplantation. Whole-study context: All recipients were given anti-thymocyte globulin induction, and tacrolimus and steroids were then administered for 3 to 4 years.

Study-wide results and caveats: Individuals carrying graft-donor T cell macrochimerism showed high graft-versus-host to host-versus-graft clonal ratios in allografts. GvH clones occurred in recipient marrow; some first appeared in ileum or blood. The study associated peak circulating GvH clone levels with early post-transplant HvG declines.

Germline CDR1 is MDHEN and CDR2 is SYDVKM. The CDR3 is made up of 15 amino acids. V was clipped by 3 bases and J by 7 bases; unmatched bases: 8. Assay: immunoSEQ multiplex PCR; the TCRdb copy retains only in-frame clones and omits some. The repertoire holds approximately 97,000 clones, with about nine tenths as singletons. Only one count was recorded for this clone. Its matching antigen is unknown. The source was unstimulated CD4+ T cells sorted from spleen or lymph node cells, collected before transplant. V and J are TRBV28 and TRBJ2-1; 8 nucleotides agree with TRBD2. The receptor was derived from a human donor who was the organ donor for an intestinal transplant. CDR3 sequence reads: CASSLAGGLLNEQFF. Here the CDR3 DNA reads TGTGCCAGCAGTTTGGCGGGGGGCCTTTTGAATGAGCAGTTCTTC.